This TCR beta chain comes out of a study of OX40 agonist ivuxolimab in advanced cancers. Study outcomes and limitations: In the 0.1 to 3.0 mg/kg range, CD4+ and CD8+ blood T cells had expanded clonally by week 6. Among T cells, CD8+ cells averaged more expanded clones than CD4+ cells. Expanded peripheral T cells had an undetermined antigen specificity.

As to this clone: Its antigen remains unidentified.

Germline trimming cut 2 bases from V and 11 bases from J; bases unmatched to any gene: 12. The germline CDR1 and CDR2 sequences are SGHTA and FQGTGA. This CDR3 spans 15 amino acids. Using immunoSEQ multiplex PCR, the repertoire was profiled, and TCRdb retains in-frame clones only, with some absent. Of 50,000 to 75,000 clones listed, roughly 90% are singletons. This material consisted of CD4+ or CD8+ T cells sorted from blood, taken in a trial of the OX40 agonist ivuxolimab. The J gene is TRBJ2-1, the V gene TRBV7-3; 7 positions agree with TRBD2. This clonotype was obtained from an adult with an advanced solid tumor such as melanoma, head and neck, liver or kidney cancer. The CDR3 nucleotides read TGTGCCAGCAGCTTATCCCGGACTAGTTCGTATCAGCAGTTCTTC. The encoded protein is CASSLSRTSSYQQFF.